The rows below give T cell receptor beta chains drawn from one sample of a study of PD-L1 blockade in urothelial cancer. Clones were read by immunoSEQ multiplex PCR, and TCRdb kept only the in-frame ones, dropping some. There are tens of thousands of clones in the sample; over 80% occur only once, and 3% to 4% lies in the top ten. The sample here was PBMCs, taken around atezolizumab (anti-PD-L1) treatment. Receptors originate from a man aged 45 to 65 with urothelial cancer. Both conserved end residues are part of each CDR3. A D gene is named only where the DNA matches it firmly. The listing skips clone size in some rows; elsewhere it reads once, few, many or a size class.

TRBJ2-5,NA,NA,TRBV6-1,TGTGCCAGCAGTGAAAAGAGAGGGGGCCAAGAGACCCAGTACTTC,CASSEKRGGQETQYF
TRBJ1-5,NA,NA,TRBV4-1,TGCGCCAGCAGCCAGGAGACAGGTGGCAATCAGCCCCAGCATTTT,CASSQETGGNQPQHF
TRBJ1-4,NA,TRBD1,TRBV5-1,TGCGCCAGCAGTCCCGGACAGGGCTTTAATGAAAAACTGTTTTTT,CASSPGQGFNEKLFF
TRBJ2-2,NA,TRBD1,TRBV11-1,TGTGCCAGCAGACAGGGGGCTGTCTCCGGGGAGCTGTTTTTT,CASRQGAVSGELFF
TRBJ2-5,NA,TRBD2,TRBV27,TGTGCCAGCCAGTCCCTGGTAGCGGGAGGTCCACGAGAGACCCAGTACTTC,CASQSLVAGGPRETQYF
TRBJ2-7,NA,TRBD2,TRBV7-8,TGTGCCAGCAGCCCGGGAGGTTCCGCCTACGAGCAGTACTTC,CASSPGGSAYEQYF
TRBJ2-7,NA,NA,TRBV10-2,TGCGCCAGCATGGACAATCCTCTCGAGCAGTACTTC,CASMDNPLEQYF
TRBJ1-4,NA,NA,TRBV30,TGTGCCTGGACCCCAGGGTTCGGTGAAAAACTGTTTTTT,CAWTPGFGEKLFF
TRBJ1-6,few,TRBD1,TRBV5-4,TGTGCCAGCAGCTTTGACAGGGGATCCTATAATTCACCCCTCCACTTT,CASSFDRGSYNSPLHF
TRBJ2-5,NA,TRBD1,TRBV5-1,TGCGCCAGCAGCTTTACCGCTGCGACAGGGGCCCTCCGGGTGGGCCAGTACTTC,CASSFTAATGALRVGQYF
TRBJ1-1,NA,TRBD1,TRBV19,TGTGCCAGTAGTGACCCCCACAGGGGGCTTACTGAAGCTTTCTTT,CASSDPHRGLTEAFF
TRBJ2-5,NA,TRBD1,TRBV7-9,TGTGCCAGCCAGGACAGGGCCGGCGAGACCCAGTACTTC,CASQDRAGETQYF
TRBJ2-3,NA,TRBD2,TRBV28,TGTGCCAGCAGTTTTGACCTCGGGACTAGCGGGAGCACAGATACGCAGTATTTT,CASSFDLGTSGSTDTQYF
TRBJ2-7,NA,TRBD1,TRBV27,TGTGCCAGCAGTTTGGTTGGACAGGGGCCTGGGGGGCAGTACTTC,CASSLVGQGPGGQYF
TRBJ1-4,NA,TRBD1,TRBV18,TGTGCCAGCTCACTAAACAGGGGTTTCAATGAAAAACTGTTTTTT,CASSLNRGFNEKLFF
TRBJ1-5,NA,TRBD1,TRBV5-1,TGCGCCAGCAGCCACGGACAGGGCGGTCAGCCCCAGCATTTT,CASSHGQGGQPQHF
TRBJ2-1,few,TRBD2,TRBV7-9,TGTGCCAGCAGCGCTCGGACGACTAGCGGGGGTAAGGATGAGCAGTTCTTC,CASSARTTSGGKDEQFF
TRBJ2-7,NA,TRBD2,TRBV28,TGTGCCAGCAGTGAGGGCCTAGCGGGAGTCTACGAGCAGTACTTC,CASSEGLAGVYEQYF
TRBJ2-2,NA,NA,TRBV11-2,TGTGCCAGCAGCTTATTAATAGCGGTTGTCGGGGAGCTGTTTTTT,CASSLLIAVVGELFF
TRBJ2-7,NA,NA,TRBV7-2,TGTGCCAGCAGCTTAGCCCGGGGTACCTCCTACGAGCAGTACTTC,CASSLARGTSYEQYF
TRBJ2-7,NA,NA,TRBV12-5,TGTGCTAGTGGTCCGGGACTCCTCTACGAGCAGTACTTC,CASGPGLLYEQYF
TRBJ2-1,NA,TRBD2,TRBV7-9,TGTGCCAGCAGCTTAGTGACTAGCCTAAATGAGCAGTTCTTC,CASSLVTSLNEQFF
TRBJ2-5,NA,TRBD2,TRBV2,TGTGCCAGCAGTCCCGGGGGGGCGGAGACCCAGTACTTC,CASSPGGAETQYF
TRBJ2-7,NA,TRBD2,TRBV18,TGTGCCAGCTCACCCAGCGGGATCCACTACGAGCAGTACTTC,CASSPSGIHYEQYF
TRBJ2-2,NA,TRBD2,TRBV30,TGTGCCTGGAGTGTAGGTCTAGCGGGCCGCACCGGGGAGCTGTTTTTT,CAWSVGLAGRTGELFF
TRBJ2-5,NA,TRBD2,TRBV7-9,TGTGCCAGCAGCGGACTAGCGGGGATCCAAGAGACCCAGTACTTC,CASSGLAGIQETQYF
TRBJ2-5,NA,NA,TRBV10-2,TGCGCTAGCAGTGATCGACAGCCCTTGTCCCAGTACTTC,CASSDRQPLSQYF
TRBJ2-6,few,NA,TRBV18,TGTGCCAGCCATGTGTCTGGGGCCAACGTCCTGACTTTC,CASHVSGANVLTF
TRBJ2-1,NA,NA,TRBV5-1,TGCGCCAGCAGCTTGGCCCTCGGTTATGAGCAGTTCTTC,CASSLALGYEQFF
TRBJ2-7,once,NA,TRBV7-9,TGTGCCAGCAGCCGAATCGGGGAGCAGTACTTC,CASSRIGEQYF
TRBJ2-1,NA,NA,TRBV25-1,TGTGCCAGCAACCGGGATCCTAGCAATGAGCAGTTCTTC,CASNRDPSNEQFF
TRBJ2-2,once,TRBD1,TRBV7-7,TGTGCCAGCAGAAAAGGGGGACAGGGATCGGGGGAGCTGTTTTTT,CASRKGGQGSGELFF
TRBJ1-3,NA,NA,TRBV15,TGTGCCACCAGCAGAGATTATAGCTCTGGAAACACCATATATTTT,CATSRDYSSGNTIYF
TRBJ2-6,NA,NA,TRBV5-1,TGCGCCAGCAGGCCAGCTGGGGCCAACGTCCTGACTTTC,CASRPAGANVLTF
TRBJ2-5,NA,NA,TRBV18,TGTGCCAGCTCGGGCCCAGAAGAGACCCAGTACTTC,CASSGPEETQYF
TRBJ1-2,NA,TRBD1,TRBV7-2,TGTGCCAGCAGCTTGGGACAGGGAAATGGCTACACCTTC,CASSLGQGNGYTF
TRBJ2-3,once,NA,TRBV5-1,TGCGCCAGCAGCTTGGGACAGGGAGGAACAGATACGCAGTATTTT,CASSLGQGGTDTQYF
TRBJ2-3,NA,NA,TRBV9,TGTGCCAGCAGCGAGGGAGGCACAGATACGCAGTATTTT,CASSEGGTDTQYF
TRBJ2-1,NA,TRBD2,TRBV10-3,TGTGCCATCAGTGAAGGCGGGGGGCCCTACAATGAGCAGTTCTTC,CAISEGGGPYNEQFF
TRBJ2-7,NA,TRBD1,TRBV15,TGTGCCACCAGCAGATCGGGACAGGGATACGAGCAGTACTTC,CATSRSGQGYEQYF
TRBJ2-1,NA,TRBD1,TRBV27,TGTGCCAGCAGTTTACTGGGGACAGGGAAAATCAATGAGCAGTTCTTC,CASSLLGTGKINEQFF
TRBJ2-5,NA,NA,TRBV30,TGTGCCTGGAGCAGGGTCAAGGAGACCCAGTACTTC,CAWSRVKETQYF
TRBJ1-2,NA,TRBD1,TRBV28,TGTGCCAGCTGGACTGGGACAGGGTTTTTTTTAGGACGGATTAACTATGGCTACACCTTC,CASWTGTGFFLGRINYGYTF
TRBJ2-7,once,NA,TRBV4-3,TGCGCCAGCAGCTTTATTGGGGCCGAGCAGTACTTC,CASSFIGAEQYF
TRBJ2-2,once,NA,TRBV10-2,TGCGCCAGCAGGGCGACTAGGACCGGGGAGCTGTTTTTT,CASRATRTGELFF
TRBJ1-2,NA,NA,TRBV5-1,TGCGCCAGCAGCCCGACAGGAAATGCGGATGGCTACACCTTC,CASSPTGNADGYTF
TRBJ1-1,NA,TRBD1,TRBV2,TGTGCCAGCAGACTACTTGGACAGGGCCCCATGAACACTGAAGCTTTCTTT,CASRLLGQGPMNTEAFF